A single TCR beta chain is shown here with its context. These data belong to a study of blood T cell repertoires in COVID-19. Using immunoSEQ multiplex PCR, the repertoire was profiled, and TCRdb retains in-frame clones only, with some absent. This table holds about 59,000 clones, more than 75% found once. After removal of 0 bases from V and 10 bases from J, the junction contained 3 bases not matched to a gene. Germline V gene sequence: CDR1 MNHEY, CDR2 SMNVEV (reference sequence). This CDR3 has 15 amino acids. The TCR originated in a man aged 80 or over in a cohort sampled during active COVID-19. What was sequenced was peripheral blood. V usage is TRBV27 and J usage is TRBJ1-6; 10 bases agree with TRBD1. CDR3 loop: CASSLSGTGVSPLHF. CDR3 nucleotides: TGTGCCAGCAGTTTATCCGGGACAGGGGTATCACCCCTCCACTTT.